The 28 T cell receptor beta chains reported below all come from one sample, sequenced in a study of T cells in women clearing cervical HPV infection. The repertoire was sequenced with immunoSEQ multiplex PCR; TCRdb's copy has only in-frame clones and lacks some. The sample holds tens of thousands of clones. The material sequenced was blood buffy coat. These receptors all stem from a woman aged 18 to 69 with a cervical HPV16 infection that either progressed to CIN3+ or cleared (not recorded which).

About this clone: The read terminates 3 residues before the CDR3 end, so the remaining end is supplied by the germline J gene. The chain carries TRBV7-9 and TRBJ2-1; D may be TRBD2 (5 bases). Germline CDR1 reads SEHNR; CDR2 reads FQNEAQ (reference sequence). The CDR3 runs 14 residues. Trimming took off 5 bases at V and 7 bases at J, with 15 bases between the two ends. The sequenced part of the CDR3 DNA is TGTGCCAGCAGCCCCAGTTGGCTAGCTAATGAG. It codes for CASSPSWLANE. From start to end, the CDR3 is CASSPSWLANEQFF.

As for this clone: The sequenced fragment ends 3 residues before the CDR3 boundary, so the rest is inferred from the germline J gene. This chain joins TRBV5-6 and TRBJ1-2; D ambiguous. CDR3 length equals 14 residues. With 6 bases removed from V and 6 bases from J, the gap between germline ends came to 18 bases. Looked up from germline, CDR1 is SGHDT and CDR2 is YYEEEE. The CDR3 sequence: CASTSRSPGDGYTF. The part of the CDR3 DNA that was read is TGTGCCAGCACCTCCCGGAGCCCCGGGGATGGC.

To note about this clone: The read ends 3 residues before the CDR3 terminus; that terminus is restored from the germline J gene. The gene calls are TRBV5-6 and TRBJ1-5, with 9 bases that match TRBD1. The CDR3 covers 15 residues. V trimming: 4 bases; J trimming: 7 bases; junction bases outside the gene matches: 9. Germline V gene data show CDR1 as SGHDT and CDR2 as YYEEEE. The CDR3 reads CASSRGQGGWQPQHF. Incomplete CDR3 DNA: TGTGCCAGCAGCCGGGGACAGGGAGGCTGGCAGCCC.

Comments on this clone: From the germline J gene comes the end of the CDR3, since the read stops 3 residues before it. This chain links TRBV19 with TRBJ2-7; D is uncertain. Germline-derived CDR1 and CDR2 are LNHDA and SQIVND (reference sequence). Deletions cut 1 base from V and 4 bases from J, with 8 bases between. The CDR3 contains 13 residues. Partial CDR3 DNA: TGTGCCAGTAGTATAGTTAACGGGTACGAG. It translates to CASSIVNGYE. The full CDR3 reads CASSIVNGYEQYF. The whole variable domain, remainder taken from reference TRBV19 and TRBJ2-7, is DGGITQSPKYLFRKEGQNVTLSCEQNLNHDAMYWYRQDPGQGLRLIYYSQIVNDFQKGDIAEGYSVSREKKESFPLTVTSAQKNPTAFYLCASSIVNGYEQYFGPGTRLTVT.

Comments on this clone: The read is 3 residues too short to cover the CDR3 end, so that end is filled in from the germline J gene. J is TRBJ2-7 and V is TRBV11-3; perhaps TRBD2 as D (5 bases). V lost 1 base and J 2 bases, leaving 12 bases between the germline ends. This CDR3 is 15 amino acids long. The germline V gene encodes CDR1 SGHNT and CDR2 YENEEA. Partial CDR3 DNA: TGTGCCAGCAGCTTAGTCAGCGGACGGACCTACGAG. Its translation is CASSLVSGRTYE. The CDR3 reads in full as CASSLVSGRTYEQYF. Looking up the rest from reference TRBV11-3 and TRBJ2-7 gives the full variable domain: EAGVVQSPRYKIIEKKQPVAFWCNPISGHNTLYWYLQNLGQGPELLIRYENEEAVDDSQLPKDRFSAERLKGVDSTLKIQPAELGDSAVYLCASSLVSGRTYEQYFGPGTRLTVT.

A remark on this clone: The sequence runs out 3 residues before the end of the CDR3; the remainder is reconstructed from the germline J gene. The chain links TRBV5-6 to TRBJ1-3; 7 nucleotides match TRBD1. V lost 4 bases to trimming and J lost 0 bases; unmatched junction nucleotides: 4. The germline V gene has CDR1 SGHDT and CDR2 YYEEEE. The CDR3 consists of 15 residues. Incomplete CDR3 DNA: TGTGCCAGCAGCCCGGGACAGTTCTCTGGAAACACC. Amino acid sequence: CASSPGQFSGNT. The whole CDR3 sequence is CASSPGQFSGNTIYF.

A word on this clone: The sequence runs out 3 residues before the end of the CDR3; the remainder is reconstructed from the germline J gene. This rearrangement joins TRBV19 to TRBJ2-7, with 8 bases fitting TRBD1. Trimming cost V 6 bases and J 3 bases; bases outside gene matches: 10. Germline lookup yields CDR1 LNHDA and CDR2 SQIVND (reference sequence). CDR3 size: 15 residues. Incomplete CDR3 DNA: TGTGCCAGTAGCACCAAAGGAACAGGGGGCTACGAG. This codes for CASSTKGTGGYE. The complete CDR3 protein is CASSTKGTGGYEQYF.

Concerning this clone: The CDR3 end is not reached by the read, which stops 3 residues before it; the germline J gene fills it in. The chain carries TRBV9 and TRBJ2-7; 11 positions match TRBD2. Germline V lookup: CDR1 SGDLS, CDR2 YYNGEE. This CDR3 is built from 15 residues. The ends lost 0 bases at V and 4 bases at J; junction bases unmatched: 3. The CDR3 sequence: CASSVGLAGSYEQYF. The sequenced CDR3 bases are TGTGCCAGCAGCGTAGGACTAGCGGGGAGTTACGAG.

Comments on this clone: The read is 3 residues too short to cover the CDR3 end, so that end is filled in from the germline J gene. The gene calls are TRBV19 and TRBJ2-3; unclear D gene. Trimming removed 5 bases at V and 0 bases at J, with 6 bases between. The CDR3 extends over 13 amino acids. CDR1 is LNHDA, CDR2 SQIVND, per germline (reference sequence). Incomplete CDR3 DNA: TGTGCCAGTAGTCCGACTAGCACAGATACG. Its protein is CASSPTSTDT. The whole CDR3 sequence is CASSPTSTDTQYF.

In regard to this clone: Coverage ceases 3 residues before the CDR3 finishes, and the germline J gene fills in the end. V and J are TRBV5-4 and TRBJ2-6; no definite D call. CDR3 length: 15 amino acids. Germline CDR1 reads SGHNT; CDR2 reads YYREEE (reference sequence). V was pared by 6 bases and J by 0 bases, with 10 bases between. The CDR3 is CASTPSSSGANVLTF. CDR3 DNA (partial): TGTGCCAGCACCCCGAGTAGCTCTGGGGCCAACGTC.

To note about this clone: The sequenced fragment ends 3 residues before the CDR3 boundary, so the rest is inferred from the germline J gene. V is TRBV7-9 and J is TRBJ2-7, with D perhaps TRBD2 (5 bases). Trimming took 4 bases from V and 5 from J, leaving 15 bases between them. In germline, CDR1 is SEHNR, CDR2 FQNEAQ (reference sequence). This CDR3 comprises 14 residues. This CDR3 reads CASSSSGFRNEQYF. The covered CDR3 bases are TGTGCCAGCAGCTCGTCGGGGTTCAGGAACGAG.

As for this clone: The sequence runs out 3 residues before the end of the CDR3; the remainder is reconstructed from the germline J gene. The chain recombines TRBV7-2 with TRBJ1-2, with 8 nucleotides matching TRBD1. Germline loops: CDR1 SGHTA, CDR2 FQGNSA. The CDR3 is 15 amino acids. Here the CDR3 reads CASSRTGMGKNIYTF. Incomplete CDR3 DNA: TGTGCCAGCAGCCGGACAGGGATGGGCAAAAACATC.

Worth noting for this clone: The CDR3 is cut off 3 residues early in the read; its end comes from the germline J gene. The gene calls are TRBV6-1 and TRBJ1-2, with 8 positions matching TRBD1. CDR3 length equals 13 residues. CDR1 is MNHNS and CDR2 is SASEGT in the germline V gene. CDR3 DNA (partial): TGTGCCAGCAGTGAGACAGGGGTCGGAGGC. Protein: CASSETGVGG. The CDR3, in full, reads CASSETGVGGYTF.

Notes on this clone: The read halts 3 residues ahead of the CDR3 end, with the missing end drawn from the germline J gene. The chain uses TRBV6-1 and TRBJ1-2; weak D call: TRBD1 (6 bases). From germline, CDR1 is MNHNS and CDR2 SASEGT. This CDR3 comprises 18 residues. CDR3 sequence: CASSEEGGPLARYNDYTF. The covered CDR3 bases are TGTGCCAGCAGTGAAGAGGGGGGGCCGCTAGCGCGGTACAATGAC.

The CDR3 spells CASSSRQTKETQYF. The sequenced CDR3 bases are TGTGCCAGCAGCTCGCGACAGACAAAAGAGACG. The rearrangement joins TRBV5-4 to TRBJ2-3, with D possibly matching TRBD1 (5 bases). The read halts 3 residues ahead of the CDR3 end, with the missing end drawn from the germline J gene. CDR1 is SGHNT, CDR2 YYREEE, per germline (reference sequence). This CDR3 has 14 amino acids.

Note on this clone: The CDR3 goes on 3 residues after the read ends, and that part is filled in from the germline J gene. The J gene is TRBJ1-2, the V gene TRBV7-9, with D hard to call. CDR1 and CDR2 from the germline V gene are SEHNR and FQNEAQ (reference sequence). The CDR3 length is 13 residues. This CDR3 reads CASSLRHGYDYTF. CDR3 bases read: TGTGCCAGCAGCTTACGACATGGCTACGAC. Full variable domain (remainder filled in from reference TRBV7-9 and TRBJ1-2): DTGVSQNPRHKITKRGQNVTFRCDPISEHNRLYWYRQTLGQGPEFLTYFQNEAQLEKSRLLSDRFSAERPKGSFSTLEIQRTEQGDSAMYLCASSLRHGYDYTFGSGTRLTVV.

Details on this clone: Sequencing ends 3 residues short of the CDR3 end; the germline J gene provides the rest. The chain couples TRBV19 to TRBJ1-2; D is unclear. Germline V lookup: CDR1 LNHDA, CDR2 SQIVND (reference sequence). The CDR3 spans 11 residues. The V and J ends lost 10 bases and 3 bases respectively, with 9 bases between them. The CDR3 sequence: CATSKDYGYTF. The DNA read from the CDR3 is TGTGCCACGTCCAAGGACTATGGC.

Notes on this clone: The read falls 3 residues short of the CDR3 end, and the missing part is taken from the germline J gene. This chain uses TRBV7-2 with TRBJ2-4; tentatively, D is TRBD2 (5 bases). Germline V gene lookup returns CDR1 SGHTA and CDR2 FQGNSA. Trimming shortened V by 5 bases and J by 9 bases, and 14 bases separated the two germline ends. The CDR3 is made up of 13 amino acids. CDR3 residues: CASSPEGFGIQYF. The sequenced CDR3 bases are TGTGCCAGCAGCCCAGAGGGCTTTGGCATT.

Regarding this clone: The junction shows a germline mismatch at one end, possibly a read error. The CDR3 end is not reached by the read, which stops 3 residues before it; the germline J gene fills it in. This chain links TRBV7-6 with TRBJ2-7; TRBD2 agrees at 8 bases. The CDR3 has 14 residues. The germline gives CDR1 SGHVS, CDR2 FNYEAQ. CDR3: CAGSLGRGGNEQYF. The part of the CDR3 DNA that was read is TGTGCCGGCAGCCTCGGGAGGGGGGGTAACGAG.

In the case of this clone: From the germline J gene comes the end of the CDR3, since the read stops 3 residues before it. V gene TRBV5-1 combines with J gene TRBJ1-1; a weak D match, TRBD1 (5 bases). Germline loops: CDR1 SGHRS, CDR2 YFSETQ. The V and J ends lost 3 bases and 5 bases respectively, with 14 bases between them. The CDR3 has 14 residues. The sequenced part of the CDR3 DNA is TGCGCCAGCAGCTCCTCAGGGTATGTGACTGAA. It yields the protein CASSSSGYVTE. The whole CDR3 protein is CASSSSGYVTEAFF. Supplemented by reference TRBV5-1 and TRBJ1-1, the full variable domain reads KAGVTQTPRYLIKTRGQQVTLSCSPISGHRSVSWYQQTPGQGLQFLFEYFSETQRNKGNFPGRFSGRQFSNSRSEMNVSTLELGDSALYLCASSSSGYVTEAFFGQGTRLTVV.

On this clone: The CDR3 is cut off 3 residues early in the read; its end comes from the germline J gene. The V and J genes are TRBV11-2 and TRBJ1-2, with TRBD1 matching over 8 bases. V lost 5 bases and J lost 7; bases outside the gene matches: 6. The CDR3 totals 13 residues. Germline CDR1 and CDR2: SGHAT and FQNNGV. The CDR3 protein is CASSPDREGGYTF. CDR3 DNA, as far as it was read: TGTGCCAGCAGCCCGGACAGGGAGGGTGGC. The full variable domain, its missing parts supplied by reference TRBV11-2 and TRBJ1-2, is EAGVAQSPRYKIIEKRQSVAFWCNPISGHATLYWYQQILGQGPKLLIQFQNNGVVDDSQLPKDRFSAERLKGVDSTLKIQPAKLEDSAVYLCASSPDREGGYTFGSGTRLTVV.

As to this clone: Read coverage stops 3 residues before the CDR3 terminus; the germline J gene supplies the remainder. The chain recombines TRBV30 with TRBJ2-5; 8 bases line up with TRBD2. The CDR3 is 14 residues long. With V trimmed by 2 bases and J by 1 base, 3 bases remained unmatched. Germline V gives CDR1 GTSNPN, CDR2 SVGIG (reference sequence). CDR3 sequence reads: CAWSLGLAQETQYF. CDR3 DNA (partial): TGTGCCTGGAGTTTAGGACTAGCCCAAGAGACC.

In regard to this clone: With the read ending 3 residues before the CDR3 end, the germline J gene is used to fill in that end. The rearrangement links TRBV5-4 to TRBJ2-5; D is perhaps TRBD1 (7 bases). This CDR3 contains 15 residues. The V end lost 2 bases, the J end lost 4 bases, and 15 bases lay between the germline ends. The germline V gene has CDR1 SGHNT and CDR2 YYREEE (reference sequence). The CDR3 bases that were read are TGTGCCAGCAGCTTAATCGGACAGGAGGGAGAGACC. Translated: CASSLIGQEGET. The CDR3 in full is CASSLIGQEGETQYF.

The sequenced CDR3 bases are TGCAGTGCTACAGGGTATTTGGATCAGCCC. Amino acids: CSATGYLDQP. The full CDR3 protein is CSATGYLDQPQHF. The chain combines TRBV20-1 with TRBJ1-5; the D gene is possibly TRBD1 (5 bases). With the read ending 3 residues before the CDR3 end, the germline J gene is used to fill in that end. CDR3 length: 13 residues. V lost 4 bases to trimming and J lost 5 bases, with 12 bases between them. CDR1 and CDR2 (germline): DFQATT, SNEGSKA (reference sequence).

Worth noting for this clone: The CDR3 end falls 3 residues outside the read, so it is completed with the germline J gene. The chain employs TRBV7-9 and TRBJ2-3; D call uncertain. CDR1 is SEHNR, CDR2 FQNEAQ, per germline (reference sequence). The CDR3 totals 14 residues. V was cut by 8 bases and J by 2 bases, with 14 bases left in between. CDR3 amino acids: CASQVPRPTDTQYF. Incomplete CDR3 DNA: TGTGCCAGCCAGGTCCCTCGTCCCACAGATACG.

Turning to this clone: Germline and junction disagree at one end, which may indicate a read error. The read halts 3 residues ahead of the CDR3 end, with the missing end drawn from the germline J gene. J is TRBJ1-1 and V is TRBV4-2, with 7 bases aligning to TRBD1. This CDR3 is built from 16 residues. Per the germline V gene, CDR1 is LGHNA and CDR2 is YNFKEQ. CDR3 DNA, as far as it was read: TGCGCCAGCAGCCAAGATCAAGGACAGGTTAACACTGAA. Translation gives CASSQDQGQVNTE. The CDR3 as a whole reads CASSQDQGQVNTEAFF.

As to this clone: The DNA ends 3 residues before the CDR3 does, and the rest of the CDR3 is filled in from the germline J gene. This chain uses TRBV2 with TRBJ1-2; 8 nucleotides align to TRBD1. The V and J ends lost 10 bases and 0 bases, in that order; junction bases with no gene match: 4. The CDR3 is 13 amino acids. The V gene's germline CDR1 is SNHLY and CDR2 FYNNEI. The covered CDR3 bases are TGTGCCACCGAGACAGGGGCTAACTATGGC. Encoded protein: CATETGANYG. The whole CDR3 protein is CATETGANYGYTF. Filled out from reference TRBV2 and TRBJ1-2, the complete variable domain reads EPEVTQTPSHQVTQMGQEVILRCVPISNHLYFYWYRQILGQKVEFLVSFYNNEISEKSEIFDDQFSVERPDGSNFTLKIRSTKLEDSAMYFCATETGANYGYTFGSGTRLTVV.

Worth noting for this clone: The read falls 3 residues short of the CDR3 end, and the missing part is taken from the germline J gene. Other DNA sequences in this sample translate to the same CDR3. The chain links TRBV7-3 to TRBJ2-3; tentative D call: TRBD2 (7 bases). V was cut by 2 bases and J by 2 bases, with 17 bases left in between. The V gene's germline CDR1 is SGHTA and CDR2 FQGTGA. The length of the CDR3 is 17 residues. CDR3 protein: CASSLGRGPPLTDTQYF. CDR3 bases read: TGTGCCAGCAGCTTAGGGCGGGGGCCGCCACTCACAGATACG.